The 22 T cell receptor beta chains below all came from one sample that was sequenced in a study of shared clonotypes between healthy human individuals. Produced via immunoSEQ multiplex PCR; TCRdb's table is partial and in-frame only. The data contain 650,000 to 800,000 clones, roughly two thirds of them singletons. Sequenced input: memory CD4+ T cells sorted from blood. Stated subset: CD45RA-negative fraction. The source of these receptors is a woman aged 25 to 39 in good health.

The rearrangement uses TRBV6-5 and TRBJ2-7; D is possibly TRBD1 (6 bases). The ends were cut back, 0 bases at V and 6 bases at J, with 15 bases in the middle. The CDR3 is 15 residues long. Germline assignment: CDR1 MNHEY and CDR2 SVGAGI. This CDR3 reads CASSYSMARTAEQYF. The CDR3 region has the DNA TGTGCCAGCAGTTACTCGATGGCTCGGACAGCCGAGCAGTACTTC.

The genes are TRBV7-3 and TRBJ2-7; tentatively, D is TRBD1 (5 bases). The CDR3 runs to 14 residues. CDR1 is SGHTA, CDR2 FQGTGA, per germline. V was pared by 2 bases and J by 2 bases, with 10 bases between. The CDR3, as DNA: TGTGCCAGCAGCTTATACTCAGGGACCTACGAGCAGTACTTC. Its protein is CASSLYSGTYEQYF.

The CDR3 spells CASSGGTSGREKTAGRGEQFF. Written as DNA, the CDR3 is TGTGCCAGCAGTGGAGGGACTAGCGGGAGAGAGAAGACCGCCGGTCGGGGTGAGCAGTTCTTC. The J gene is TRBJ2-1, the V gene TRBV2, with 14 bases lining up with TRBD2. Trimming took 4 bases from V and 9 from J; bases not matched to a gene: 23. The CDR3 is 21 amino acids. Germline loops: CDR1 SNHLY, CDR2 FYNNEI.

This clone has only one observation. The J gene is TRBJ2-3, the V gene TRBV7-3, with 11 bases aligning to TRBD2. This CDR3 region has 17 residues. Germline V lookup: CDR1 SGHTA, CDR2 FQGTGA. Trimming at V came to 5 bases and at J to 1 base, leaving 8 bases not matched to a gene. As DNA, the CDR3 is TGTGCCAGCAGCCCAACTAGCGGGAGATCGGGCACAGATACGCAGTATTTT. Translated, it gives CASSPTSGRSGTDTQYF.

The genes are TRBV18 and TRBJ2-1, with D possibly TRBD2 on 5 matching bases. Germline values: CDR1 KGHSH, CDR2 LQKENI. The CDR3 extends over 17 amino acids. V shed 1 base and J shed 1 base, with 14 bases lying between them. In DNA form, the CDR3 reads TGTGCCAGCTCACCACGAGGGATCCCGGGATCCTACAATGAGCAGTTCTTC. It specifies CASSPRGIPGSYNEQFF.

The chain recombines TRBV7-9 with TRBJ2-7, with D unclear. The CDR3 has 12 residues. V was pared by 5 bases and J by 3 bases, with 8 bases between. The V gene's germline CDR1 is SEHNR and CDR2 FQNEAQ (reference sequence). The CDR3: CASSRQDYEQYF. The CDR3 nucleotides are TGTGCCAGCAGCCGCCAAGACTACGAGCAGTACTTC.

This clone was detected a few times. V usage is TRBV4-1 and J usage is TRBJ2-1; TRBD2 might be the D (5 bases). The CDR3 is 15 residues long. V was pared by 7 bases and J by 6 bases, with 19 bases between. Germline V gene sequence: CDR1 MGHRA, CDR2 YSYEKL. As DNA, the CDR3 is TGCGCCAGCAACCGACTCGTCGATGGGAGCAATGAGCAGTTCTTC. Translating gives CASNRLVDGSNEQFF.

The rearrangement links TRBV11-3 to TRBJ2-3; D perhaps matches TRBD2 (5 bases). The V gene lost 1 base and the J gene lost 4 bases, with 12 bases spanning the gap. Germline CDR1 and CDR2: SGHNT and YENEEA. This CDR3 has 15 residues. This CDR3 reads CASSLGGIGADTQYF. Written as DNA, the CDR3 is TGTGCCAGCAGCTTAGGGGGAATCGGGGCAGATACGCAGTATTTT.

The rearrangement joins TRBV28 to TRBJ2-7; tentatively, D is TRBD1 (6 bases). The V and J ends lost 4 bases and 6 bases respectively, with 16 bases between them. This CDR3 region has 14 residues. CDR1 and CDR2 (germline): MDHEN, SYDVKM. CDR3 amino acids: CASSWTATRREQYF. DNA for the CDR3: TGTGCCAGCAGTTGGACAGCCACCAGGCGCGAGCAGTACTTC.

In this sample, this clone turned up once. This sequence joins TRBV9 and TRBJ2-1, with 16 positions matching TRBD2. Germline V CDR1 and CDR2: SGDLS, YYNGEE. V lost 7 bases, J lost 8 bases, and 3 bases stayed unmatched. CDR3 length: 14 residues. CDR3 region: CASAGLAGGDEQFF. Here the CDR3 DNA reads TGTGCCAGCGCGGGACTAGCGGGAGGGGATGAGCAGTTCTTC.

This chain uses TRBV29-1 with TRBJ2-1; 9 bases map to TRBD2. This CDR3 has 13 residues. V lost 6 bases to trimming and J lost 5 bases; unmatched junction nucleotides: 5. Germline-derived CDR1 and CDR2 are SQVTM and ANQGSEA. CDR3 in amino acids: CSVTSGTNNEQFF. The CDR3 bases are TGCAGCGTGACTAGCGGCACTAACAATGAGCAGTTCTTC.

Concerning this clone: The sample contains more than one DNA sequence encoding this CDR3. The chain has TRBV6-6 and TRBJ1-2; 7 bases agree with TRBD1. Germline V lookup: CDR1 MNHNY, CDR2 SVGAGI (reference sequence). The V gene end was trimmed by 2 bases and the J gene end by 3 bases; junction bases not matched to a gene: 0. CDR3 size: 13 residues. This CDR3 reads CASSYGQDYGYTF. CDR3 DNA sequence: TGTGCCAGCAGTTACGGACAGGACTATGGCTACACCTTC.

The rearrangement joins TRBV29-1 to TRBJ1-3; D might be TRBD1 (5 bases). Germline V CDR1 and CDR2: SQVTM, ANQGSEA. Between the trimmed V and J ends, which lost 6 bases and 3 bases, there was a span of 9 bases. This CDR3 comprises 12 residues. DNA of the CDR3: TGCAGCGTGAGGGGTTTTGGAAACACCATATATTTT. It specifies CSVRGFGNTIYF.

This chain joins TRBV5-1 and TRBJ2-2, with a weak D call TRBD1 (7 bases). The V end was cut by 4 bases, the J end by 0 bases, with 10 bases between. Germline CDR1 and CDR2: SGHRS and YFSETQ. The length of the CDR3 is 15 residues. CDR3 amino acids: CASSAGQPNTGELFF. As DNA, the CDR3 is TGCGCCAGCAGCGCGGGACAGCCGAACACCGGGGAGCTGTTTTTT.

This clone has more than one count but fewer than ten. CDR3 nucleotides: TGCGCCAGCAGCCCCCGAGACAGCCCGAACACCGGGGAGCTGTTTTTT. Translation gives CASSPRDSPNTGELFF. The chain recombines TRBV4-1 with TRBJ2-2, with D maybe TRBD1 (5 bases). This CDR3 has 16 amino acids. Germline V gene sequence: CDR1 MGHRA, CDR2 YSYEKL. Trimming left V 4 bases short and J 0 bases short, with 12 bases between.

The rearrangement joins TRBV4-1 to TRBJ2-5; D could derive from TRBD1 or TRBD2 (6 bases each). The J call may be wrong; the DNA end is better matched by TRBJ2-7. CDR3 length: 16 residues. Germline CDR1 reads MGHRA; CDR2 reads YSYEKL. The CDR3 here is CASSRGGKDRYYEQYF. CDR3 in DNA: TGCGCCAGCAGCCGAGGGGGGAAGGACCGATACTACGAGCAGTACTTC.

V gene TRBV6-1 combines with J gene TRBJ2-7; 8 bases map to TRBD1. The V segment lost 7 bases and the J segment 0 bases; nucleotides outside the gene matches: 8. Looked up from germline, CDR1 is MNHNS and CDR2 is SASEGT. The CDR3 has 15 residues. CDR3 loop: CASKDRTGNSYEQYF. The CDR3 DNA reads TGTGCCAGCAAAGACCGGACAGGGAACTCCTACGAGCAGTACTTC.

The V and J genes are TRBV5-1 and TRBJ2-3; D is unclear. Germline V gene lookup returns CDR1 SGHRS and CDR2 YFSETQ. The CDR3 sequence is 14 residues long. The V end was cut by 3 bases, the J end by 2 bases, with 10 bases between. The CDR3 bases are TGCGCCAGCAGCTCGTCACAGCACACAGATACGCAGTATTTT. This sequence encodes CASSSSQHTDTQYF. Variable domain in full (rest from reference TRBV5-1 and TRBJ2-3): KAGVTQTPRYLIKTRGQQVTLSCSPISGHRSVSWYQQTPGQGLQFLFEYFSETQRNKGNFPGRFSGRQFSNSRSEMNVSTLELGDSALYLCASSSSQHTDTQYFGPGTRLTVL.

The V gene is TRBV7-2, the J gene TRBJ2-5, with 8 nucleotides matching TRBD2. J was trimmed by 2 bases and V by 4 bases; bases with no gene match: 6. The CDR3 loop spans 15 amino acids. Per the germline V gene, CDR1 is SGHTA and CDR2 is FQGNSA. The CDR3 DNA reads TGTGCCAGCAGCTCCCCAGTAGCGGGGCAAGAGACCCAGTACTTC. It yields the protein CASSSPVAGQETQYF.

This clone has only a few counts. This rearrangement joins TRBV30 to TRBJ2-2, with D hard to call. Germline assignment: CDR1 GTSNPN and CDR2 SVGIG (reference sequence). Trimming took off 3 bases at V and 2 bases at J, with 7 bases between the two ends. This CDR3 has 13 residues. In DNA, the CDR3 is TGTGCCTGGAGCTTACTAAACACCGGGGAGCTGTTTTTT. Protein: CAWSLLNTGELFF.

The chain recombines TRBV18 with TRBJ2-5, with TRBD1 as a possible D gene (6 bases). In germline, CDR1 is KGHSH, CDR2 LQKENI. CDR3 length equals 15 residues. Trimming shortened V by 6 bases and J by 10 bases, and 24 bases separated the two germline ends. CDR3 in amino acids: CASSLTAATTGIQYF. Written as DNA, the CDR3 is TGTGCCAGCTCGCTAACGGCTGCCACCACAGGGATCCAGTACTTC.

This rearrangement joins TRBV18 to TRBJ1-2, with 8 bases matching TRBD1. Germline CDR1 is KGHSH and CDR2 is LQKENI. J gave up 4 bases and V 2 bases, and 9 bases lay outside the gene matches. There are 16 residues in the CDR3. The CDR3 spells CASSPSENRGVYGYTF. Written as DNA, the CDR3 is TGTGCCAGCTCACCAAGTGAAAACAGGGGGGTCTATGGCTACACCTTC.